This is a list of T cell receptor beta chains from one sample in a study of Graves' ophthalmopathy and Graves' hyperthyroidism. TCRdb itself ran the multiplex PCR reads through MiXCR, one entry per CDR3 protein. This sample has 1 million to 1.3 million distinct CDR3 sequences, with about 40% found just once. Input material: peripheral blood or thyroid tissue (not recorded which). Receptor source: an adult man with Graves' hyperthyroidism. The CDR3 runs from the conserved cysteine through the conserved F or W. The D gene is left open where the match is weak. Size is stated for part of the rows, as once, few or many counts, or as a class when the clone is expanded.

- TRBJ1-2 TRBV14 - CASKTDGIGGYTF TGTGCCAGCAAAACCGACGGGATCGGTGGCTACACCTTC
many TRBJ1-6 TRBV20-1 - CSARDRAREPSLTPLHF TGCAGTGCTAGAGATAGGGCCAGGGAACCCTCCCTCACACCCCTCCACTTT
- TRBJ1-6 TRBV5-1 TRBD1 CASSIGQGSLNSPLHF TGCGCCAGCAGCATAGGACAGGGAAGCCTAAATTCACCCCTCCACTTT
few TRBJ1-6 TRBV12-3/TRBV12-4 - CASSPLGRGRSPLHF TGTGCCAGCAGTCCCCTTGGGAGGGGCCGTTCACCCCTCCACTTT
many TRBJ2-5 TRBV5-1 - CASSLSSGSEETQYF TGCGCCAGCAGCTTGAGTAGCGGCTCGGAAGAGACCCAGTACTTC
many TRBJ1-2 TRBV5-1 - CASSFNGQISGYTF TGCGCCAGCAGCTTTAACGGACAGATTTCTGGCTACACCTTC
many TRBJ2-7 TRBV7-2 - CASSRTVRGVSYEQYF TGTGCCAGCAGCAGGACAGTGCGCGGGGTCTCCTACGAGCAGTACTTC
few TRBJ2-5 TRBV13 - CASSATPAFQETQYF TGTGCCAGCAGCGCAACCCCGGCGTTCCAAGAGACCCAGTACTTC
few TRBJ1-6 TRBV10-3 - CASSYGAMKNSPLHF TGTGCCAGCAGTTACGGGGCAATGAAAAATTCACCCCTCCACTTT
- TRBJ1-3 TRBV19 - CASKEGLESGNTIYF TGTGCCAGTAAAGAGGGGCTGGAGTCTGGAAACACCATATATTTT
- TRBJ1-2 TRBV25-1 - CASSVGGLISGYTF TGTGCCAGCAGTGTTGGGGGGCTAATCTCTGGCTACACCTTC
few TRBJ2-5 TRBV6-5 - CASSFDSLGWETQYF TGTGCCAGCAGTTTCGATAGTCTAGGCTGGGAGACCCAGTACTTC
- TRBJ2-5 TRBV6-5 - CASSYGQLGETQYF TGTGCCAGCAGTTACGGACAGCTAGGAGAGACCCAGTACTTC
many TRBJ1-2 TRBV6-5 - CASSYNYGYTF TGTGCCAGCAGTTACAACTATGGCTACACCTTC
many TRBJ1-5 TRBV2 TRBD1 CASMLDRGSNQPQHF TGTGCCAGCATGTTGGACAGGGGAAGCAATCAGCCCCAGCATTTT
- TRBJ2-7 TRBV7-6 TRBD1 CASSLDAGTGYYEQYF TGTGCCAGCAGCTTAGACGCCGGGACAGGGTACTACGAGCAGTACTTC
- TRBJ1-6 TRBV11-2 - CASSLEGRHSYNSPLHF TGTGCCAGCAGCTTGGAGGGCAGGCACTCCTATAATTCACCCCTCCACTTT
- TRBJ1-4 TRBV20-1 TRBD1 CSARDLGGQGGYNEKLFF TGCAGTGCTAGAGATCTCGGAGGGCAGGGGGGATATAATGAAAAACTGTTTTTT
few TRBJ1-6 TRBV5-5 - CASSLAGSPRVSSPLHF TGTGCCAGCAGCTTGGCCGGGTCGCCTAGAGTTAGTTCACCCCTCCACTTT
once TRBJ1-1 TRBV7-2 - CASSRLGPTEAFF TGTGCCAGCAGCCGGCTAGGCCCCACTGAAGCTTTCTTT